This T cell receptor beta chain comes out of a study of blood T cell repertoires in COVID-19. Turning to the study itself: Material from acute and convalescent COVID-19 was sourced from the United States, Italy and Spain. T cells, B-cell-depleted T cells, or PBMCs supplied cDNA or gDNA.

This CDR3 region has 17 residues. The germline V gene encodes CDR1 LGHNA and CDR2 YNFKEQ. V lost 3 bases and J lost 8, with 23 bases in between. Sequencing was performed with immunoSEQ multiplex PCR; in TCRdb, only in-frame clones are kept and a portion is missing. The data show 150,000 or so clones, around 79% seen once. The origin of this receptor is a woman between 45 and 65 years old who had recovered from COVID-19. Specimen: PBMCs or T cells enriched from blood (not recorded which). This sequence joins TRBV4-2 and TRBJ2-4; tentatively, D is TRBD1 (5 bases). This CDR3 is CASSQDPVWQGMDIQYF. In DNA, the CDR3 is TGTGCCAGCAGCCAGGATCCGGTCTGGCAGGGAATGGACATTCAGTACTTC.